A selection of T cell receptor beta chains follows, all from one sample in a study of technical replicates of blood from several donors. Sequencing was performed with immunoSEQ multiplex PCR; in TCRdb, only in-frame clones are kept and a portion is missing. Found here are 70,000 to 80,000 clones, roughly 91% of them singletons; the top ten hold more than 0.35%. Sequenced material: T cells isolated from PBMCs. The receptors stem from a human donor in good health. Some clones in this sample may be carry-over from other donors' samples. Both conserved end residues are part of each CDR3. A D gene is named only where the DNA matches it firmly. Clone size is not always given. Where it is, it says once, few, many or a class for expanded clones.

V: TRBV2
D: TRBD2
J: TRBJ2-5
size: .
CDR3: CASSEATSGGALQETQYF
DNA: TGTGCCAGCAGTGAAGCGACTAGCGGGGGGGCCCTACAAGAGACCCAGTACTTC

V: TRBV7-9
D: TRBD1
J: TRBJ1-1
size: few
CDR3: CASTTGTGAPEAFF
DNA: TGTGCCAGCACAACGGGGACAGGGGCGCCTGAAGCTTTCTTT

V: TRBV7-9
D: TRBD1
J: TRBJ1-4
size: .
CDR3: CASSLDRGVGEKLFF
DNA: TGTGCCAGCAGCTTGGACAGGGGAGTTGGCGAAAAACTGTTTTTT

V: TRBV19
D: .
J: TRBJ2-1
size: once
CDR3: CASSIDRDSYNEQFF
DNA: TGTGCCAGTAGTATAGACCGGGACTCTTACAATGAGCAGTTCTTC

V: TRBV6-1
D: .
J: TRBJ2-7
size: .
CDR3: CASSFQTGSPYEQYF
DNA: TGTGCCAGCAGTTTTCAAACAGGATCGCCCTACGAGCAGTACTTC

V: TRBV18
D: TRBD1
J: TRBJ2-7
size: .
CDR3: CASSLRTGDEQYF
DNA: TGTGCCAGCTCACTTCGGACAGGGGACGAGCAGTACTTC

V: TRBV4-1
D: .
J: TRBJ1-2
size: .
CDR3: CASSQDNAGYYGYTF
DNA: TGCGCCAGCAGCCAAGACAATGCAGGGTACTATGGCTACACCTTC

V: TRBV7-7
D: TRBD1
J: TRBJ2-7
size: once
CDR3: CASSHGTGSSYEQYF
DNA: TGTGCCAGCAGCCACGGGACAGGGAGCTCCTACGAGCAGTACTTC

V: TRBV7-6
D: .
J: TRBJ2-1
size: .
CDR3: CASSRSLSYNEQFF
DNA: TGTGCCAGCAGCCGGAGTCTCTCCTACAATGAGCAGTTCTTC

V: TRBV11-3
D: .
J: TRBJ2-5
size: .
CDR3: CASSTTRGQIQETQYF
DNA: TGTGCCAGCAGCACGACGCGGGGACAGATCCAAGAGACCCAGTACTTC

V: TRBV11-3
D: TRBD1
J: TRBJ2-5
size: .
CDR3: CASSARQGGETQYF
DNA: TGTGCCAGCAGCGCGAGACAGGGTGGGGAGACCCAGTACTTC

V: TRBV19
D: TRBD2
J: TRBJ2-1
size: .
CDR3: CASSMGLAGVTWKFF
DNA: TGTGCCAGTAGTATGGGACTAGCGGGAGTGACGTGGAAGTTCTTC

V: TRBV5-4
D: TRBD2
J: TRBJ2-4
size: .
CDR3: CASSLGGLAGDSIQYF
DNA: TGTGCCAGCAGCTTGGGAGGTCTAGCGGGGGACTCCATTCAGTACTTC

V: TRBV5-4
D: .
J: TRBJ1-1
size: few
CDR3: CASSPTSRSGTEAFF
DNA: TGTGCCAGCAGCCCCACCTCGAGGTCGGGGACTGAAGCTTTCTTT

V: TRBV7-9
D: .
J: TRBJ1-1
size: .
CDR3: CASSLAEGGTEAFF
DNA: TGTGCCAGCAGCTTAGCTGAGGGAGGCACTGAAGCTTTCTTT

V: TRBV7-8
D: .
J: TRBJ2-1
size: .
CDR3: CASSYRAADEQFF
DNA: TGTGCCAGCAGCTACAGGGCGGCAGATGAGCAGTTCTTC

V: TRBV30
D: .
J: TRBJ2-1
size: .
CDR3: CAWSTITANRYNEQFF
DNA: TGTGCCTGGAGTACGATAACGGCCAACAGATACAATGAGCAGTTCTTC

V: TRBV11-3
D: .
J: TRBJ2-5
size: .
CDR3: CASSRQTGYQETQYF
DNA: TGTGCCAGCAGTCGCCAGACTGGGTACCAAGAGACCCAGTACTTC

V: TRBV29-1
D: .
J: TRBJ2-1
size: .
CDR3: CSVEERDVQFF
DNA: TGCAGCGTTGAGGAACGGGATGTACAGTTCTTC

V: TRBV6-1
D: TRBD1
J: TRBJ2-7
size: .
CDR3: CASRSGQNSNYEQYF
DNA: TGTGCCAGCAGATCGGGACAGAACTCTAACTACGAGCAGTACTTC